The 17 T cell receptor beta chains below all came from one sample that was sequenced in a study of shared clonotypes between healthy human individuals. Here immunoSEQ multiplex PCR was the method, and the copy in TCRdb shows in-frame clones only, minus some. The table has roughly 530,000 clones, 90% to 97% seen once. The sequenced sample was naive CD4+ T cells sorted from blood. The sample's subset: CD45RA+ positively selected. The receptor set was obtained from a woman in her twenties or thirties in good health.

The chain combines TRBV25-1 with TRBJ2-7; D gene ambiguous. Germline lookup yields CDR1 MGHDK and CDR2 SYGVNS. V lost 5 bases, J lost 5 bases, and 25 bases lay in between. The CDR3 extends over 17 amino acids. CDR3 protein: CASSQNIWQASNHEQYF. CDR3 DNA: TGTGCCAGCAGTCAAAACATATGGCAAGCCAGTAACCACGAGCAGTACTTC.

This chain joins TRBV6-1 and TRBJ1-1, with D unresolved. V was cut by 3 bases and J by 1 base, with 6 bases left in between. The CDR3 consists of 13 residues. Germline loops: CDR1 MNHNS, CDR2 SASEGT. As DNA, the CDR3 is TGTGCCAGCAGTGATTGGTCGAACACTGAAGCTTTCTTT. Its translation: CASSDWSNTEAFF.

V gene TRBV5-4 combines with J gene TRBJ2-5; D is perhaps TRBD2 (6 bases). V dropped 4 bases and J dropped 2 bases, with 12 bases sitting between them. This CDR3 is 14 amino acids long. Germline CDR1 reads SGHNT; CDR2 reads YYREEE (reference sequence). The DNA of the CDR3 is TGTGCCAGCAGCGTGACTAGTGTTCAAGAGACCCAGTACTTC. It yields the protein CASSVTSVQETQYF.

The V call is TRBV19, the J call TRBJ2-7; the match to TRBD2 covers 8 bases. The V and J ends lost 4 bases and 4 bases, in that order; junction bases with no gene match: 9. Germline CDR1 and CDR2: LNHDA and SQIVND (reference sequence). CDR3 length: 15 amino acids. CDR3 protein: CASSRTSGFGYEQYF. CDR3 DNA sequence: TGTGCCAGTAGTAGAACTAGCGGTTTCGGGTACGAGCAGTACTTC. The whole variable domain, filled in from reference TRBV19 and TRBJ2-7, reads DGGITQSPKYLFRKEGQNVTLSCEQNLNHDAMYWYRQDPGQGLRLIYYSQIVNDFQKGDIAEGYSVSREKKESFPLTVTSAQKNPTAFYLCASSRTSGFGYEQYFGPGTRLTVT.

The V call is TRBV11-3, the J call TRBJ1-1; D gene uncertain. The length of the CDR3 is 13 residues. V shed 4 bases and J shed 0 bases, with 6 bases lying between them. Germline V gives CDR1 SGHNT, CDR2 YENEEA. CDR3 nucleotides: TGTGCCAGCAGCTCCGCCGTGAACACTGAAGCTTTCTTT. It is translated as CASSSAVNTEAFF.

The rearrangement links TRBV27 to TRBJ2-7; D perhaps matches TRBD2 (6 bases). This CDR3 is 14 amino acids long. CDR1 is MNHEY, CDR2 SMNVEV, per germline (reference sequence). Trimming took 8 bases from V and 0 from J, leaving 14 bases between them. The CDR3 sequence is CASALGGTSYEQYF. Here the CDR3 DNA reads TGTGCCAGCGCTCTCGGCGGGACCTCCTACGAGCAGTACTTC.

J is TRBJ2-1 and V is TRBV11-2; 9 bases agree with TRBD2. V gave up 1 base and J gave up 0 bases; unmatched junction bases: 4. Germline V gives CDR1 SGHAT, CDR2 FQNNGV. This CDR3 region has 17 residues. The CDR3 region is CASSLGLAGHSYNEQFF. DNA for the CDR3: TGTGCCAGCAGCTTAGGGCTAGCGGGACACTCCTACAATGAGCAGTTCTTC.

J is TRBJ1-1 and V is TRBV28; perhaps TRBD1 as D (5 bases). Between the trimmed V and J ends, which lost 5 bases and 10 bases, there was a span of 17 bases. The germline V gene encodes CDR1 MDHEN and CDR2 SYDVKM. The CDR3 is 13 residues long. For the CDR3, the DNA is TGTGCCAGCAGTCGGGGGGGTTCAACGGGAGCTTTCTTT. Translated, it gives CASSRGGSTGAFF.

V and J are TRBV9 and TRBJ2-1, with D perhaps matching TRBD2 (6 bases). V shed 0 bases and J shed 9 bases, with 10 bases lying between them. CDR1 SGDLS and CDR2 YYNGEE come from the germline V gene. CDR3 length: 13 amino acids. The CDR3, as DNA: TGTGCCAGCAGCGTAGGGAGGGTCGGTGAGCAGTTCTTC. This codes for CASSVGRVGEQFF.

The chain joins TRBV28 to TRBJ2-5, with unresolved D. The CDR3 runs 13 residues. Germline CDR1 MDHEN, CDR2 SYDVKM. The germline V and J ends were trimmed by 2 bases and 2 bases, with 6 bases remaining between them. Written as DNA, the CDR3 is TGTGCCAGCAGTTTAGGTATTCAAGAGACCCAGTACTTC. Amino acids: CASSLGIQETQYF.

V gene TRBV6-1 combines with J gene TRBJ2-3; D gene uncertain. CDR3 length: 14 amino acids. Germline CDR1 MNHNS, CDR2 SASEGT. V was trimmed by 2 bases and J by 3 bases, leaving 9 bases between them. In nucleotides, the CDR3 is TGTGCCAGCAGTGAAATTTTACGGACAGATACGCAGTATTTT. Translating gives CASSEILRTDTQYF.

J is TRBJ2-7 and V is TRBV10-3; D is unclear. Trimming left V 0 bases short and J 0 bases short, with 9 bases between. The CDR3 contains 15 residues. Germline V gene lookup returns CDR1 ENHRY and CDR2 SYGVKD. For the CDR3, the DNA is TGTGCCATCAGTGAGTCAAACGGGCCCTCCTACGAGCAGTACTTC. Residues: CAISESNGPSYEQYF.

The chain joins TRBV16 to TRBJ1-3; D uncertain. Germline CDR1 KGHSY, CDR2 FQNENV. The length of the CDR3 is 13 residues. Trimming removed 4 bases at V and 4 bases at J, with 8 bases between. Written as DNA, the CDR3 is TGTGCCAGCAGCCTGTATCAGGGAAACACCATATATTTT. Translated, it gives CASSLYQGNTIYF.

V and J are TRBV18 and TRBJ2-6; 9 nucleotides line up with TRBD2. Germline CDR1 and CDR2: KGHSH and LQKENI. The J segment lost 0 bases and the V segment lost 3 bases, leaving 6 bases of the junction unmatched. There are 18 residues in the CDR3. The CDR3 DNA reads as TGTGCCAGCTCACCCGCGGGGGGGGCCCCCTCTGGGGCCAACGTCCTGACTTTC. Protein: CASSPAGGAPSGANVLTF.

The J gene is TRBJ2-5, the V gene TRBV14; D is perhaps TRBD1 or TRBD2 (5 bases each). The end of the DNA aligns better with TRBJ2-7, so the J call may be wrong. The CDR3 totals 14 residues. In germline, CDR1 is SGHDN, CDR2 FVKESK. As DNA, the CDR3 is TGTGCCAGCAGCCAAGTGGTTTGGGGGAACGAGCAGTACTTC. Translating gives CASSQVVWGNEQYF.

The V gene is TRBV2, the J gene TRBJ2-7; D ambiguous. Germline V gene data show CDR1 as SNHLY and CDR2 as FYNNEI. Trimming cost V 8 bases and J 4 bases, with 12 bases left between them. The CDR3 sequence is 12 residues long. In DNA form, the CDR3 reads TGTGCCAGCGGCGGTTTTACGTACGAGCAGTACTTC. Protein product: CASGGFTYEQYF.

This chain joins TRBV6-5 and TRBJ2-4; the D is unclear. Germline loops: CDR1 MNHEY, CDR2 SVGAGI. The V gene lost 6 bases and the J gene lost 9 bases, with 15 bases spanning the gap. The CDR3 extends over 13 amino acids. The CDR3 loop is CASRTGVGAIQYF. In nucleotides, the CDR3 is TGTGCCAGCAGGACGGGTGTTGGTGCCATTCAGTACTTC.